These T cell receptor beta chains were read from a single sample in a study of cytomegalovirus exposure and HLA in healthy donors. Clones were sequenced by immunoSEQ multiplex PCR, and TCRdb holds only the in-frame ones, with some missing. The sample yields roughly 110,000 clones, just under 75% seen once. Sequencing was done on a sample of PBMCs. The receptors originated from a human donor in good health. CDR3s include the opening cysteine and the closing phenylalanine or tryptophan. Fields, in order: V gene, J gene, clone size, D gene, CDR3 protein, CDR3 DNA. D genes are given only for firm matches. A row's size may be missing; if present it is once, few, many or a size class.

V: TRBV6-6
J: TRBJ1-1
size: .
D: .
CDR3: CASRGTGLTEAFF
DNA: TGTGCCAGCAGGGGAACAGGTCTCACTGAAGCTTTCTTT

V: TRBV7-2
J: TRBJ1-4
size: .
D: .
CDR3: CASSFTGFNEKLFF
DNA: TGTGCCAGCAGCTTCACAGGGTTTAATGAAAAACTGTTTTTT

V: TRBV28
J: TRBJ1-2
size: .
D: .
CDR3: CASRLDGVSGKGYTF
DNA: TGTGCCAGCAGACTAGATGGGGTTTCGGGAAAGGGCTACACCTTC

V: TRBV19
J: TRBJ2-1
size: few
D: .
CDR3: CASSTTRLSEQFF
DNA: TGTGCCAGTAGTACCACCCGCCTTAGTGAGCAGTTCTTC

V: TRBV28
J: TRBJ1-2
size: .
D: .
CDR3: CASSFGDRGGGYTF
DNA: TGTGCCAGCAGTTTTGGAGACAGAGGTGGTGGCTACACCTTC

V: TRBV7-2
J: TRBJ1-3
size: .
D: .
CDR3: CASSLVPADSGNTIYF
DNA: TGTGCCAGCAGCTTAGTACCCGCGGACTCTGGAAACACCATATATTTT

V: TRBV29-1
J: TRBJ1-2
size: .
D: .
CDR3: CSVAEGTDLYGYTF
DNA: TGCAGCGTCGCCGAGGGGACTGACCTCTATGGCTACACCTTC

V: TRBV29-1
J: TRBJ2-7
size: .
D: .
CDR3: CSVAGAYEQYF
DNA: TGCAGCGTTGCAGGGGCCTACGAGCAGTACTTC

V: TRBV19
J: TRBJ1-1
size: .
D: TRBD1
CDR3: CASTIDRGTEAFF
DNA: TGTGCCAGTACCATCGACAGGGGGACTGAAGCTTTCTTT

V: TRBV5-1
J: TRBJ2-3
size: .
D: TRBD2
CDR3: CASSFSGGTDTQYF
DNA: TGCGCCAGCAGCTTTTCGGGAGGAACAGATACGCAGTATTTT

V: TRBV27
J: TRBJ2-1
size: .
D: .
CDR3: CASSFSPSGYNEQFF
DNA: TGTGCCAGTTCCTTCTCCCCGAGCGGCTACAATGAGCAGTTCTTC

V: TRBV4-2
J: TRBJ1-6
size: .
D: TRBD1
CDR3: CASSQTTTDRASPLHF
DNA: TGTGCCAGCAGCCAGACAACAACGGACAGGGCCTCACCCCTCCACTTT

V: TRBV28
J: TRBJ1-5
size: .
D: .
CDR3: CASSSTGIRGQPQHF
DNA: TGTGCCAGCAGTTCTACCGGGATCAGAGGTCAGCCCCAGCATTTT

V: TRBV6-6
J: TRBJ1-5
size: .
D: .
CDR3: CASSPLRILRNQPQHF
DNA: TGTGCCAGCAGTCCCCTACGTATTTTACGCAATCAGCCCCAGCATTTT

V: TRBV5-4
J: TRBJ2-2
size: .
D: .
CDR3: CASSLAGSSNTGELFF
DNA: TGTGCCAGCAGCTTAGCGGGCTCCTCAAACACCGGGGAGCTGTTTTTT

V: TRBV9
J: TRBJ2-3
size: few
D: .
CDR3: CASSVVPQGADTQYF
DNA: TGTGCCAGCAGCGTAGTCCCCCAGGGTGCGGATACGCAGTATTTT

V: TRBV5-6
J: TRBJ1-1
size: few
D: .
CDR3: CASSWAGPATEAFF
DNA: TGTGCCAGCAGCTGGGCTGGGCCGGCGACTGAAGCTTTCTTT

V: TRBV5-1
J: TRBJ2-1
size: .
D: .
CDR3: CASSLGTVYNEQFF
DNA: TGCGCCAGCAGCTTGGGGACAGTTTACAATGAGCAGTTCTTC

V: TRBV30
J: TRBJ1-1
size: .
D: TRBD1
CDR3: CAWGKTGGQGRTTEAFF
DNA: TGTGCCTGGGGCAAAACAGGGGGACAGGGGCGGACCACTGAAGCTTTCTTT

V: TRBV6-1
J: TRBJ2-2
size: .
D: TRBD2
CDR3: CASSALAGDAGELFF
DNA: TGTGCCAGCAGTGCTCTAGCGGGAGACGCCGGGGAGCTGTTTTTT

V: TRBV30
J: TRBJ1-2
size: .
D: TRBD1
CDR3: CAWSVGQVYTF
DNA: TGTGCCTGGAGTGTCGGACAGGTCTACACCTTC

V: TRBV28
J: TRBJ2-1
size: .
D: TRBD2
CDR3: CASSRKTSGGYNEQFF
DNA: TGTGCCAGCAGTCGCAAAACTAGCGGGGGTTACAATGAGCAGTTCTTC

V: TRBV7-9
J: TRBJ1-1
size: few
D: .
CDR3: CASRVDGVNTEAFF
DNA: TGTGCCAGCAGGGTGGACGGGGTGAACACTGAAGCTTTCTTT

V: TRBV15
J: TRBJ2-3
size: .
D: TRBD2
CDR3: CATSRGTSWDTQYF
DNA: TGTGCCACCAGCAGAGGGACTAGTTGGGATACGCAGTATTTT

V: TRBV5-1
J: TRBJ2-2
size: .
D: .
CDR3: CASSATGVLAGELFF
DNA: TGCGCCAGCTCCGCTACGGGAGTCCTCGCCGGGGAGCTGTTTTTT

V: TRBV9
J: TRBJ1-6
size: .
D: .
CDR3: CASSATASGSPLHF
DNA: TGTGCCAGCAGCGCGACAGCGTCAGGTTCACCCCTCCACTTT

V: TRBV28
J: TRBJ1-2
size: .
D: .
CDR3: CASSRSQVYGYTF
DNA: TGTGCCAGCAGTAGGTCACAGGTCTATGGCTACACCTTC

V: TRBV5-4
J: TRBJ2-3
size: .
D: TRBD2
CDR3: CASSLKLAGTDTQYF
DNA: TGTGCCAGCAGCTTGAAACTAGCGGGCACAGATACGCAGTATTTT

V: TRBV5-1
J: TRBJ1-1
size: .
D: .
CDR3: CASSLEWGHEAFF
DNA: TGCGCCAGCAGCTTGGAATGGGGCCATGAAGCTTTCTTT

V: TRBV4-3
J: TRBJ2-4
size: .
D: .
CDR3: CASSQESRGKNIQYF
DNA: TGCGCCAGCAGCCAGGAGAGTAGAGGCAAAAACATTCAGTACTTC

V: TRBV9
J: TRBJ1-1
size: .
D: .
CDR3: CASSTDGGSTEAFF
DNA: TGTGCCAGCAGCACCGACGGGGGGAGCACTGAAGCTTTCTTT

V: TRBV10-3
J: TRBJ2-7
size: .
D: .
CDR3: CAIKGVAGQDYEQYF
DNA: TGTGCCATCAAGGGGGTTGCCGGACAAGACTACGAGCAGTACTTC

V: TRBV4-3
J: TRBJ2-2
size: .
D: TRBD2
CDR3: CASSQELAGATYTGELFF
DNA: TGCGCCAGCAGCCAAGAACTAGCGGGGGCCACGTACACCGGGGAGCTGTTTTTT

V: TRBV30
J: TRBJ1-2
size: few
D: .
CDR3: CAWSVLDGYYGYTF
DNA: TGTGCCTGGAGTGTACTTGACGGGTACTATGGCTACACCTTC

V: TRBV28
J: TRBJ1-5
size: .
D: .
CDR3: CASTLLSDNQPQHF
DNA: TGTGCCAGCACCTTGTTGAGCGACAATCAGCCCCAGCATTTT

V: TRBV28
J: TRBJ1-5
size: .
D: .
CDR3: CASSLFGAGEPQHF
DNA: TGTGCCAGCAGTTTATTTGGGGCAGGGGAGCCCCAGCATTTT

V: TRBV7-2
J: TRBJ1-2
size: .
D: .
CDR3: CASSLGGFIYGYTF
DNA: TGTGCCAGCAGCTTGGGGGGGTTTATCTATGGCTACACCTTC

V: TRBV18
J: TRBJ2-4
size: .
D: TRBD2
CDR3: CASSPERGGNIQYF
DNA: TGTGCCAGCTCACCAGAGCGGGGAGGAAACATTCAGTACTTC

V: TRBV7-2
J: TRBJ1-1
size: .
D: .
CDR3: CASSSQSVGTEAFF
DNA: TGTGCCAGCAGCTCACAGTCTGTGGGCACTGAAGCTTTCTTT

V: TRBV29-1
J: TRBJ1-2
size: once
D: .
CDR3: CSTWTDGYTF
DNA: TGCAGCACTTGGACAGATGGCTACACCTTC